The 9 T cell receptor beta chains in this list originate from one sample, sequenced in a study of T cells in tuberculosis. Using immunoSEQ multiplex PCR, the repertoire was profiled, and TCRdb retains in-frame clones only, with some absent. This sample has approximately 60,000 clones, with approximately 80% found just once. Sorting used thawed, overnight-rested PBMC stained with anti-CD3, a viability dye and GMM-loaded CD1B tetramer. CD1B tetramers were loaded with Rhodococcus equi-derived C32 glucose monomycolate. What was sequenced was CD1b-GMM tetramer-negative cells sorted from PBMCs. Receptors originate from an adult woman with latent tuberculosis.

The chain uses TRBV7-8 and TRBJ1-5; D gene ambiguous. The CDR3 has 15 amino acids. Germline V lookup: CDR1 SGHVS, CDR2 FQNEAQ. Trimming stripped 1 base from V and 2 bases from J, with 9 bases between. The CDR3 spells CASSLVGIGNQPQHF. For the CDR3, the DNA is TGTGCCAGCAGCTTAGTCGGGATAGGCAATCAGCCCCAGCATTTT.

J is TRBJ1-4 and V is TRBV28, with D perhaps matching TRBD1 (6 bases). The CDR3 consists of 15 residues. V lost 6 bases to trimming and J lost 8 bases, with 19 bases between them. CDR1 and CDR2 (germline): MDHEN, SYDVKM. CDR3 sequence reads: CASRATGLKLEKLFF. The CDR3 nucleotides read TGTGCCAGCAGGGCCACAGGGTTGAAGTTGGAAAAACTGTTTTTT.

This clone has a single count. This chain joins TRBV5-1 and TRBJ1-2; the match to TRBD1 covers 10 bases. Unmatched junction bases numbered 8, after V lost 4 bases and J lost 2 bases. Per the germline V gene, CDR1 is SGHRS and CDR2 is YFSETQ. This CDR3 has 16 residues. Here the CDR3 reads CASSLRDRGSNYGYTF. CDR3 DNA sequence: TGCGCCAGCAGCCTAAGGGACAGGGGATCCAACTATGGCTACACCTTC.

In this sample, this clone turned up a few times. J is TRBJ2-1 and V is TRBV6-1; 7 positions match TRBD1. Per germline, CDR1 MNHNS and CDR2 SASEGT. There are 14 residues in the CDR3. J lost 5 bases, V lost 0 bases, and 1 base had no gene match. The CDR3 DNA is TGTGCCAGCAGTGAAGCGGGGACAGACAATGAGCAGTTCTTC. Encoded protein: CASSEAGTDNEQFF.

The CDR3 here is CASSPGTSPGNTIYF. CDR3 bases: TGTGCCAGCAGCCCCGGGACATCCCCTGGAAACACCATATATTTT. V and J are TRBV5-6 and TRBJ1-3, with D possibly TRBD1 on 6 matching bases. V was pared by 4 bases and J by 2 bases, with 13 bases between. Per the germline V gene, CDR1 is SGHDT and CDR2 is YYEEEE. The length of the CDR3 is 15 residues.

In its sample, this clone was seen once. The gene calls are TRBV19 and TRBJ1-1, with D tentatively TRBD1 (6 bases). Germline CDR1 reads LNHDA; CDR2 reads SQIVND (reference sequence). Between the trimmed V and J ends, which lost 5 bases and 4 bases, there was a span of 11 bases. CDR3 length: 13 amino acids. The CDR3 reads CASSPTGSTEAFF. The CDR3 DNA follows: TGTGCCAGTAGTCCTACAGGGAGCACTGAAGCTTTCTTT.

The chain employs TRBV19 and TRBJ2-5, with TRBD2 matching over 7 bases. The CDR3 is 13 residues long. Germline loops: CDR1 LNHDA, CDR2 SQIVND (reference sequence). The trim removed 6 bases at V and 5 bases at J, leaving 6 bases unmatched. DNA of the CDR3: TGTGCCAGTAGGGGGAGGGGCACGGAGACCCAGTACTTC. Amino acid sequence: CASRGRGTETQYF.

The J gene is TRBJ1-2, the V gene TRBV6-6, with D possibly matching TRBD1 (6 bases). V lost 5 bases and J lost 3, with 7 bases in between. This CDR3 region has 12 residues. Germline loops: CDR1 MNHNY, CDR2 SVGAGI (reference sequence). CDR3 sequence: CASSRTDYGYTF. The CDR3 DNA reads as TGTGCCAGCAGTAGGACAGACTATGGCTACACCTTC.

The chain recombines TRBV7-2 with TRBJ2-7; 8 nucleotides match TRBD2. This CDR3 has 14 amino acids. V lost 4 bases to trimming and J lost 12 bases; unmatched junction nucleotides: 14. Germline values: CDR1 SGHTA, CDR2 FQGNSA. CDR3 sequence: CASSSDRPGTRLYF. CDR3 coding DNA: TGTGCCAGCAGCTCAGACCGACCAGGGACTAGACTGTACTTC.